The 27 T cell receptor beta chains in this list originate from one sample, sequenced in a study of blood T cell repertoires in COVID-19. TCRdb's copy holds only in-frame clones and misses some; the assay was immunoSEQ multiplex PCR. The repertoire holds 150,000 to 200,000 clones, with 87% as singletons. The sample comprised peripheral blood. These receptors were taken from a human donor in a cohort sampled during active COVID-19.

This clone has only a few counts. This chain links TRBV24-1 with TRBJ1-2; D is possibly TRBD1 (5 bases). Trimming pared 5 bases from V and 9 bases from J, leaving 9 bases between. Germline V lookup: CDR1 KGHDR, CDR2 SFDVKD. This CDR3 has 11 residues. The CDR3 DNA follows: TGTGCCACCAGTGCAGGGAACCGCTACACCTTC. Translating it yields CATSAGNRYTF.

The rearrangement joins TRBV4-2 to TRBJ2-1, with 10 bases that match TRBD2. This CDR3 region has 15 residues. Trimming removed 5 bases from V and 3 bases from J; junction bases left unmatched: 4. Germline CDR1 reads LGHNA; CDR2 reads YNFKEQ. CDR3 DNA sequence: TGTGCCAGCAGCGGAAGCGGGGGGGGCTACAATGAGCAGTTCTTC. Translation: CASSGSGGGYNEQFF.

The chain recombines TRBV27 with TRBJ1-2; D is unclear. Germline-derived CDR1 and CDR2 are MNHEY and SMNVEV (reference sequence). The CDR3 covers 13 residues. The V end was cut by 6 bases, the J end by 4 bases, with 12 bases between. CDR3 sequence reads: CASSPLSTYGYTF. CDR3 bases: TGTGCCAGCAGCCCACTCTCTACCTATGGCTACACCTTC.

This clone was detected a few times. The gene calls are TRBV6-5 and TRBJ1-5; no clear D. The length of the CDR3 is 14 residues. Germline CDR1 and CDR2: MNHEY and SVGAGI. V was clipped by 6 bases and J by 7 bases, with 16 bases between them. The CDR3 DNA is TGTGCCAGCAGAAACCATATGGGCGGGCAGCCCCAGCATTTT. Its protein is CASRNHMGGQPQHF.

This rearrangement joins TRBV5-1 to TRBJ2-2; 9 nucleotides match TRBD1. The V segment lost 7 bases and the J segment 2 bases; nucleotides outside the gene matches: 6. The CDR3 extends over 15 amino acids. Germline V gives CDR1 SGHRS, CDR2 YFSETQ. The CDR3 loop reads CASGWTGANTGELFF. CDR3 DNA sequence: TGCGCCAGCGGGTGGACAGGGGCAAACACCGGGGAGCTGTTTTTT.

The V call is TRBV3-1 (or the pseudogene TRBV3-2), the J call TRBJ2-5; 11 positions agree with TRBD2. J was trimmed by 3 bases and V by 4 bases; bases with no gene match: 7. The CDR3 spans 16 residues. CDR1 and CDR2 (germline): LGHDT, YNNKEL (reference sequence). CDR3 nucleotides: TGTGCCAGCAGCCGACCTCTAGCGGGGGGCAAAGAGACCCAGTACTTC. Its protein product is CASSRPLAGGKETQYF.

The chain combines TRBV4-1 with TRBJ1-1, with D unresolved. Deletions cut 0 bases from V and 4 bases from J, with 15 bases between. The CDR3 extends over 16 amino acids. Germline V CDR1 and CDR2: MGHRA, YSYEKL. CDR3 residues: CASSQDRRELVTEAFF. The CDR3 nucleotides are TGCGCCAGCAGCCAAGATCGAAGGGAGTTGGTCACTGAAGCTTTCTTT.

CDR3 in DNA: TGTGCCAGCAGCCGAGGGGGATACAGGGGGATGAACACTGAAGCTTTCTTT. Amino acids: CASSRGGYRGMNTEAFF. This rearrangement joins TRBV7-8 to TRBJ1-1; 8 bases are shared with TRBD1. Unmatched junction bases numbered 11, after V lost 5 bases and J lost 0 bases. The CDR3 is made up of 17 amino acids. Germline CDR1 SGHVS, CDR2 FQNEAQ.

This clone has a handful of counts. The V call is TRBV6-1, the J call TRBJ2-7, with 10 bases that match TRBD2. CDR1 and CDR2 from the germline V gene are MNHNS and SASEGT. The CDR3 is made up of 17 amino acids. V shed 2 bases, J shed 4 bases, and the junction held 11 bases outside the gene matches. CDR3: CASSERGGLAGAYEQYF. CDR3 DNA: TGTGCCAGCAGTGAACGGGGAGGGCTAGCGGGAGCTTACGAGCAGTACTTC.

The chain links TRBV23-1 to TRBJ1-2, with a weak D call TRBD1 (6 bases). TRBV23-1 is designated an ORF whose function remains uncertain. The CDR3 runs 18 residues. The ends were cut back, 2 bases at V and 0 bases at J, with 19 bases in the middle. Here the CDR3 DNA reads TGCGCCAGCAGTCAAAGCTTCAACCCCGACAGGACTAACTATGGCTACACCTTC. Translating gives CASSQSFNPDRTNYGYTF.

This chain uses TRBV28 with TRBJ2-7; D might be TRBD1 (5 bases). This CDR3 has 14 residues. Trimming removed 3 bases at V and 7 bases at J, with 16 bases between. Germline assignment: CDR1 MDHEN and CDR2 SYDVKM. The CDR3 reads CASSLGQGTKEQYF. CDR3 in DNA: TGTGCCAGCAGTTTGGGGCAGGGCACGAAGGAGCAGTACTTC.

The CDR3 nucleotides are TGTGCCAGCAGTCCGATGGGGACAGGGGTCGCTAATGAAAAACTGTTTTTT. Translation: CASSPMGTGVANEKLFF. The chain employs TRBV28 and TRBJ1-4; TRBD1 aligns across 10 bases. The CDR3 runs 17 residues. Per the germline V gene, CDR1 is MDHEN and CDR2 is SYDVKM. V lost 5 bases and J lost 3; bases outside the gene matches: 9.

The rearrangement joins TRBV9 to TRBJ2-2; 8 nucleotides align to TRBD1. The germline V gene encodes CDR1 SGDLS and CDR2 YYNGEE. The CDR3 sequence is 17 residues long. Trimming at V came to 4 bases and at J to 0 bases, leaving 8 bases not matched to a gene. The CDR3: CASSPRLQGANTGELFF. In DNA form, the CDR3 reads TGTGCCAGCAGCCCCAGACTACAGGGGGCGAACACCGGGGAGCTGTTTTTT.

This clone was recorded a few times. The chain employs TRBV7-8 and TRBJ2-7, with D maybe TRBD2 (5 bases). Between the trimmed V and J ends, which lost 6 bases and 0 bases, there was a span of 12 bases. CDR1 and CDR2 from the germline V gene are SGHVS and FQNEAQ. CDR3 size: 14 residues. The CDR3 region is CASSDKGSSYEQYF. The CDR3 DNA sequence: TGTGCCAGCAGTGACAAAGGGAGCTCCTACGAGCAGTACTTC. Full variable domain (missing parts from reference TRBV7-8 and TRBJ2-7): GAGVSQSPRYKVAKRGQDVALRCDPISGHVSLFWYQQALGQGPEFLTYFQNEAQLDKSGLPSDRFFAERPEGSVSTLKIQRTQQEDSAVYLCASSDKGSSYEQYFGPGTRLTVT.

CDR3 sequence reads: CASSVVSGGRTDTQYF. The CDR3, as DNA: TGTGCCAGCAGCGTAGTGAGCGGGGGTCGCACAGATACGCAGTATTTT. The chain carries TRBV9 and TRBJ2-3; 8 nucleotides line up with TRBD2. The CDR3 is made up of 16 amino acids. Germline CDR1 SGDLS, CDR2 YYNGEE. The V segment lost 0 bases and the J segment 1 base; nucleotides outside the gene matches: 4. Full variable domain (rest looked up from reference TRBV9 and TRBJ2-3): DSGVTQTPKHLITATGQRVTLRCSPRSGDLSVYWYQQSLDQGLQFLIQYYNGEERAKGNILERFSAQQFPDLHSELNLSSLELGDSALYFCASSVVSGGRTDTQYFGPGTRLTVL.

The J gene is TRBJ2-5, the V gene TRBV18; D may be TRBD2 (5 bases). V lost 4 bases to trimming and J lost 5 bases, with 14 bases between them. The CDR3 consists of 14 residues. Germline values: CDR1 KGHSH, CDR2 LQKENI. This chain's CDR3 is CASSHPGSRETQYF. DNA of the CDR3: TGTGCCAGCTCACATCCGGGAAGTAGGGAGACCCAGTACTTC.

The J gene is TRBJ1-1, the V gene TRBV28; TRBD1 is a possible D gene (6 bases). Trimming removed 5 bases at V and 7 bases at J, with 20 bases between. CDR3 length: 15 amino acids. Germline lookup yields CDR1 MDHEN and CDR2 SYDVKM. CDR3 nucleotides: TGTGCCAGCAGTATCCTGACAGGCCAGATTGATGAAGCTTTCTTT. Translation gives CASSILTGQIDEAFF.

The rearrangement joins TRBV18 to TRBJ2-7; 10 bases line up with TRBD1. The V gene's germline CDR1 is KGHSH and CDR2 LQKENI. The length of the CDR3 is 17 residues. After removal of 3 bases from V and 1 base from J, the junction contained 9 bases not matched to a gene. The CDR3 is CASSPKGKGQGSYEQYF. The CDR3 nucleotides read TGTGCCAGCTCACCGAAGGGGAAGGGACAGGGGTCCTACGAGCAGTACTTC.

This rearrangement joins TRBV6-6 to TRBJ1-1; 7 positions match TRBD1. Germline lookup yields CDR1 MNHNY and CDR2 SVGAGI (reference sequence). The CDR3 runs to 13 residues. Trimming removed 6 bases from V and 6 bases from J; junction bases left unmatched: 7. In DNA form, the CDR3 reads TGTGCCAGCAGATCGACAGGGATGCCTGAAGCTTTCTTT. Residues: CASRSTGMPEAFF.

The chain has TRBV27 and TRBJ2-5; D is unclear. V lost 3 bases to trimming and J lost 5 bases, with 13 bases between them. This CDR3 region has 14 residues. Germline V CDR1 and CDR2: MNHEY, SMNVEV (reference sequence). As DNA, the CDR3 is TGTGCCAGCAGTTTTTGGGCCTTAAGGGAGACCCAGTACTTC. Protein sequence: CASSFWALRETQYF.

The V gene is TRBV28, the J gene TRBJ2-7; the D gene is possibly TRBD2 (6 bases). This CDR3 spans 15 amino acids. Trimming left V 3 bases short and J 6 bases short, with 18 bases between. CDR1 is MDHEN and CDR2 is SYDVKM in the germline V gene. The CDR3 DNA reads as TGTGCCAGCAGTTTGCCTAGCGAGAGGGCCTTCGAGCAGTACTTC. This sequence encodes CASSLPSERAFEQYF.

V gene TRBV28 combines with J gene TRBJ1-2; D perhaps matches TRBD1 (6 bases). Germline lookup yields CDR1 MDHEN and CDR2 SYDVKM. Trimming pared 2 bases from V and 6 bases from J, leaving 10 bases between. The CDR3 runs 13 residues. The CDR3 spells CASSLMSGDGYTF. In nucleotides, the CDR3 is TGTGCCAGCAGTTTAATGTCAGGGGATGGCTACACCTTC.

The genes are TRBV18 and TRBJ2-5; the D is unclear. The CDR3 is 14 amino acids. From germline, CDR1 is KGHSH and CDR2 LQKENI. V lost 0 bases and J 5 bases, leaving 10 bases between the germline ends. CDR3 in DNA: TGTGCCAGCTCACCACCTAGTACCGGGGAGACCCAGTACTTC. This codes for CASSPPSTGETQYF.

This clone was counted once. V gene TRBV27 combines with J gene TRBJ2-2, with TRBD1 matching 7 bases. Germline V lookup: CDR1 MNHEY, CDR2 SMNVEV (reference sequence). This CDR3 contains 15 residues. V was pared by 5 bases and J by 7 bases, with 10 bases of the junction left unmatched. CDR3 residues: CASSRNRGSNGELFF. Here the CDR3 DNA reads TGTGCCAGCAGTAGAAACAGGGGAAGTAACGGGGAGCTGTTTTTT.

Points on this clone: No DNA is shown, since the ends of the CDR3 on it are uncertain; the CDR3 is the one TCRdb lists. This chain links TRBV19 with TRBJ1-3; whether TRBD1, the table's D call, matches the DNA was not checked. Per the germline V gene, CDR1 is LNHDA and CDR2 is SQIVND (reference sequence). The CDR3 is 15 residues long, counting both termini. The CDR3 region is CATIDRYLCGNTIYF.

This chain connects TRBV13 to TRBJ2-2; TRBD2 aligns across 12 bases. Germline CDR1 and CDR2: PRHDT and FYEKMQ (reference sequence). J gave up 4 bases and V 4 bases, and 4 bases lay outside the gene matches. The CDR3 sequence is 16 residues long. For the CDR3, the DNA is TGTGCCAGCAGCTCCCTAGCGGGAGGGCCCACCGGGGAGCTGTTTTTT. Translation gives CASSSLAGGPTGELFF.

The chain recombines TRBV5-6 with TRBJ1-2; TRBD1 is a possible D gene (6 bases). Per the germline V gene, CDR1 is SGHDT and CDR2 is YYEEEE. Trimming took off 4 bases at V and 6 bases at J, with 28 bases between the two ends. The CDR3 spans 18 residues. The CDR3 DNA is TGTGCCAGCAGCCCAGCCCCAGGGGCGGCCCCATTGGTGGATGGCTACACCTTC. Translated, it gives CASSPAPGAAPLVDGYTF.